The 13 T cell receptor beta chains given below trace back to one sample, sequenced in a study of blood T cell repertoires in COVID-19. Using immunoSEQ multiplex PCR, the repertoire was profiled, and TCRdb retains in-frame clones only, with some absent. The repertoire consists of approximately 110,000 clones, with about 88% occurring once and the leading ten covering over 1.2%. The sequencing input was peripheral blood. The receptor set was obtained from a man aged 40-55 years with acute or convalescent COVID-19.

This rearrangement joins TRBV10-3 to TRBJ2-2; D ambiguous. CDR3 size: 13 residues. The V end was cut by 7 bases, the J end by 6 bases, with 12 bases between. Per germline, CDR1 ENHRY and CDR2 SYGVKD. The CDR3 protein is CAIKASSAGELFF. CDR3 sequence (DNA): TGTGCCATCAAAGCGTCGAGCGCCGGGGAGCTGTTTTTT.

A single count supports this clone. The V gene is TRBV7-8, the J gene TRBJ1-1, with 8 bases aligning to TRBD1. This CDR3 comprises 16 residues. The germline CDR1 and CDR2 sequences are SGHVS and FQNEAQ. V shed 5 bases and J 0 bases; nucleotides not matched to a gene: 8. The CDR3 sequence is CASSAQGAGMNTEAFF. For the CDR3, the DNA is TGTGCCAGCAGCGCCCAGGGGGCGGGCATGAACACTGAAGCTTTCTTT.

The chain links TRBV6-5 to TRBJ2-7, with 9 bases lining up with TRBD1. CDR1 and CDR2 from the germline V gene are MNHEY and SVGAGI. V lost 2 bases and J lost 5; bases outside the gene matches: 7. CDR3 length equals 15 residues. CDR3 residues: CASSYPGQGSHEQYF. The CDR3 bases are TGTGCCAGCAGTTACCCGGGACAGGGTTCCCACGAGCAGTACTTC.

The chain carries TRBV11-2 and TRBJ1-6; D ambiguous. CDR3 length equals 15 residues. Germline CDR1 SGHAT, CDR2 FQNNGV. The V gene lost 0 bases and the J gene lost 10 bases, with 13 bases spanning the gap. The CDR3 sequence is CASSLEPGLFSPLHF. In DNA, the CDR3 is TGTGCCAGCAGCTTAGAGCCGGGGTTGTTCTCACCCCTCCACTTT.

The gene calls are TRBV3-1 (or the pseudogene TRBV3-2) and TRBJ2-1; 9 bases agree with TRBD2. The CDR3 covers 14 residues. V dropped 5 bases and J dropped 5; count of bases not matched to a gene: 4. Germline CDR1 reads LGHDT; CDR2 reads YNNKEL (reference sequence). CDR3 in amino acids: CASSTAGGHNEQFF. CDR3 bases: TGTGCCAGCAGCACAGCGGGGGGCCACAATGAGCAGTTCTTC.

This chain uses TRBV28 with TRBJ2-7, with 9 bases identical to TRBD2. Trimming at V came to 5 bases and at J to 2 bases, leaving 10 bases not matched to a gene. Per germline, CDR1 MDHEN and CDR2 SYDVKM. The CDR3 covers 16 residues. The CDR3 DNA reads as TGTGCCAGCAGTCCCAATGCCCTAGCGGGACCCTACGAGCAGTACTTC. It translates to CASSPNALAGPYEQYF. Combining the CDR3 with reference TRBV28 and TRBJ2-7 gives the whole variable domain DVKVTQSSRYLVKRTGEKVFLECVQDMDHENMFWYRQDPGLGLRLIYFSYDVKMKEKGDIPEGYSVSREKKERFSLILESASTNQTSMYLCASSPNALAGPYEQYFGPGTRLTVT.

This CDR3 reads CATSSHGGSPLHF. CDR3 DNA sequence: TGTGCCACCAGCAGTCACGGGGGATCACCCCTCCACTTT. This chain uses TRBV15 with TRBJ1-6; tentative D call: TRBD1 (5 bases). Germline loops: CDR1 LNHNV, CDR2 YYDKDF (reference sequence). With 3 bases removed from V and 10 bases from J, the gap between germline ends came to 10 bases. The CDR3 sequence is 13 residues long.

The chain links TRBV6-5 to TRBJ2-7, with 9 nucleotides matching TRBD1. Germline trimming cut 2 bases from V and 5 bases from J; bases unmatched to any gene: 7. CDR1 MNHEY and CDR2 SVGAGI come from the germline V gene. The CDR3 is made up of 15 amino acids. The DNA of the CDR3 is TGTGCCAGCAGTTACCAGGACAGGGGTGTACACGAGCAGTACTTC. Amino acids: CASSYQDRGVHEQYF.

This chain joins TRBV6-4 and TRBJ2-2; D not certain. From germline, CDR1 is MRHNA and CDR2 SNTAGT. There are 13 residues in the CDR3. Trimming cost V 5 bases and J 3 bases, with 7 bases left between them. This CDR3 reads CASSPRYTGELFF. The CDR3 region has the DNA TGTGCCAGCAGTCCTCGGTACACCGGGGAGCTGTTTTTT.

The chain has TRBV15 and TRBJ1-5; D is undetermined. Trimming removed 4 bases from V and 0 bases from J, with 4 bases in between. The CDR3 is 13 residues long. Germline assignment: CDR1 LNHNV and CDR2 YYDKDF (reference sequence). The CDR3 DNA reads as TGTGCCACCAGCATAAATAGCAATCAGCCCCAGCATTTT. The encoded protein is CATSINSNQPQHF. Full variable domain (missing parts from reference TRBV15 and TRBJ1-5): DAMVIQNPRYQVTQFGKPVTLSCSQTLNHNVMYWYQQKSSQAPKLLFHYYDKDFNNEADTPDNFQSRRPNTSFCFLDIRSPGLGDTAMYLCATSINSNQPQHFGDGTRLSIL.

The rearrangement joins TRBV6-6 to TRBJ2-7, with D tentatively TRBD2 (7 bases). Germline V gene lookup returns CDR1 MNHNY and CDR2 SVGAGI (reference sequence). The CDR3 is made up of 14 amino acids. The V end lost 6 bases, the J end lost 5 bases, and 17 bases lay between the germline ends. CDR3: CASSPKGGQNEQYF. The CDR3 coding sequence is TGTGCCAGCAGCCCCAAGGGGGGGCAGAACGAGCAGTACTTC.

The V and J genes are TRBV6-5 and TRBJ2-1; 10 bases map to TRBD2. Germline values: CDR1 MNHEY, CDR2 SVGAGI. V lost 6 bases to trimming and J lost 5 bases; unmatched junction nucleotides: 7. This CDR3 comprises 15 residues. CDR3 sequence: CASRARLAGNNEQFF. CDR3 DNA sequence: TGTGCCAGCAGAGCTCGACTAGCGGGTAACAATGAGCAGTTCTTC.

Only a few counts were recorded for this clone. This rearrangement joins TRBV29-1 to TRBJ1-6; tentative D call: TRBD1 (5 bases). CDR3 length: 13 amino acids. In germline, CDR1 is SQVTM, CDR2 ANQGSEA. Trimming took 6 bases from V and 9 from J, leaving 15 bases between them. The DNA of the CDR3 is TGCAGCGTATTGACAGCTATAGGTTCACCCCTCCACTTT. Translating it yields CSVLTAIGSPLHF.